This TCR beta chain stems from a study of CD8 T cells in Susac syndrome. With random hexamers, about 0.45 to 1 ug RNA was reverse transcribed. Via MiXCR, TCRdb re-called the immunoSEQ multiplex PCR reads, giving one row per CDR3 protein. The table includes 330,000 or so distinct CDR3 sequences, approximately 91% detected once. After removal of 3 bases from V and 4 bases from J, the junction contained 10 bases not matched to a gene. CDR3 length equals 16 residues. Input material: CD8+ T cells from PBMCs. The sequence was collected from a human donor with multiple sclerosis. The chain uses TRBV12-3 or TRBV12-4 and TRBJ2-3; TRBD2 matches at 7 bases. CDR3 protein: CASSLLWPGGADTQYF. Here the CDR3 DNA reads TGTGCCAGCAGTTTGTTATGGCCGGGGGGAGCAGATACGCAGTATTTT.